This TCR beta chain comes out of a study of T cell responses to AZD1222 COVID-19 vaccine. Some clones are missing from TCRdb's copy, which holds only in-frame ones; the method was immunoSEQ multiplex PCR. Counted here are fewer than 150,000 clones, roughly 91% occurring once; the ten biggest clones make up 4% to 4.5%. The receptor's source is an adult in good health. Sequenced material: peripheral blood, taken on day 0 of AZD1222 vaccination.

CDR3 in amino acids: CASRFGTSGIYEQFF. Written as DNA, the CDR3 is TGTGCCAGTAGATTCGGGACTAGCGGGATCTATGAGCAGTTCTTC. The chain recombines TRBV19 with TRBJ2-1; TRBD2 matches at 13 bases. The CDR3 has 15 residues. From germline, CDR1 is LNHDA and CDR2 SQIVND (reference sequence). Losses at the gene ends were 6 bases for V and 8 bases for J; bases not matched to a gene: 7.